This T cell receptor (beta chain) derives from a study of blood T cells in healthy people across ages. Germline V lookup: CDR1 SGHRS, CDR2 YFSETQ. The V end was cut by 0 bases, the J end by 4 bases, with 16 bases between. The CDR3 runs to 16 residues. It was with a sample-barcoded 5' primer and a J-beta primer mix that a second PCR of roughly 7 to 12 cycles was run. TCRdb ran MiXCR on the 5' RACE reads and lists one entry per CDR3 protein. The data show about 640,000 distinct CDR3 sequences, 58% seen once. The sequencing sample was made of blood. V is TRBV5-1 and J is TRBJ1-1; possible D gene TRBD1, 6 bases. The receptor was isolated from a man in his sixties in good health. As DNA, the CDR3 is TGCGCCAGCAGCTTGGTGGGGTCCCAAGGGGGCACTGAAGCTTTCTTT. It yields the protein CASSLVGSQGGTEAFF.